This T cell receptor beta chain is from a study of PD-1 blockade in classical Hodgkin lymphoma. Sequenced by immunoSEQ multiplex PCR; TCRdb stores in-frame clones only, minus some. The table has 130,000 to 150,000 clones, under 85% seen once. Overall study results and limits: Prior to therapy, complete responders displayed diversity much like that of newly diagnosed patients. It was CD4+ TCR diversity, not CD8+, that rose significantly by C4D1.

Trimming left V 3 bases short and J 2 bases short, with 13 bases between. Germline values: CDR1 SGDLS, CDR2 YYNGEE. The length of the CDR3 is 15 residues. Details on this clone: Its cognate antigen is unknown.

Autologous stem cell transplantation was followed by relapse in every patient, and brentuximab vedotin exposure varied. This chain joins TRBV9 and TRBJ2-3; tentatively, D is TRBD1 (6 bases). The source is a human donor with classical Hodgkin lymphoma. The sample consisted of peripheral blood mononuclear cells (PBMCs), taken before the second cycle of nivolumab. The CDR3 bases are TGTGCCAGCAGCGCCTACAGGGCCCCCACAGATACGCAGTATTTT. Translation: CASSAYRAPTDTQYF.